Listed below are T cell receptor beta chains from one sample, sequenced in a study of OX40 agonist ivuxolimab in advanced cancers. Method: immunoSEQ multiplex PCR; TCRdb's copy keeps in-frame clones and lacks some. The data show about 70,000 clones, with approximately 91% seen just once and 13% held by the top ten. The sequenced sample was CD4+ or CD8+ T cells sorted from blood, obtained in a trial of the OX40 agonist ivuxolimab. Every receptor here comes from an adult with an advanced solid tumor such as melanoma, head and neck, liver or kidney cancer. The CDR3 runs from the conserved cysteine through the conserved F or W. Fields, in order: CDR3 DNA, CDR3 protein, D gene, V gene, clone size, J gene. The D gene is left open where the match is weak. A row's size may be missing; if present it is once, few, many or a size class.

cdr3_nt: TGTGCCAGCAGTTTAGCGGGAATAACAGATACGCAGTATTTT; cdr3_aa: CASSLAGITDTQYF; d_call: .; v_call: TRBV28; clone_size: .; j_call: TRBJ2-3
cdr3_nt: TGTGCCAGCAGTTATCAGGGGGCAGGCACTGAAGCTTTCTTT; cdr3_aa: CASSYQGAGTEAFF; d_call: TRBD1; v_call: TRBV6-5; clone_size: .; j_call: TRBJ1-1
cdr3_nt: TGTGCCAGCAGTTTACTGGACACCAACCCCTACGAGCAGTACTTC; cdr3_aa: CASSLLDTNPYEQYF; d_call: .; v_call: TRBV28; clone_size: .; j_call: TRBJ2-7
cdr3_nt: TGTGCCAGCAGCTTGATTTGGACAGGAAACACTGAAGCTTTCTTT; cdr3_aa: CASSLIWTGNTEAFF; d_call: TRBD1; v_call: TRBV5-5; clone_size: .; j_call: TRBJ1-1
cdr3_nt: TGTGCCAGCAGTGCATCGACAGCTCAAGAGACCCAGTACTTC; cdr3_aa: CASSASTAQETQYF; d_call: .; v_call: TRBV6-5; clone_size: .; j_call: TRBJ2-5
cdr3_nt: TGTGCCAGCAGTTTGAATGGGGATCAGCCCCAGCATTTT; cdr3_aa: CASSLNGDQPQHF; d_call: .; v_call: TRBV6-6; clone_size: few; j_call: TRBJ1-5
cdr3_nt: TGTGCCAGCAGCTTAGAAGCCGGGGGCGGGGAGACCCAGTACTTC; cdr3_aa: CASSLEAGGGETQYF; d_call: .; v_call: TRBV13; clone_size: once; j_call: TRBJ2-5
cdr3_nt: TGCAGTAGCTCTGAAGCTTTCTTT; cdr3_aa: CSSSEAFF; d_call: .; v_call: TRBV20-1; clone_size: few; j_call: TRBJ1-1
cdr3_nt: TGTGCCAGAAGCTACAGGAAGGCGGAACAGACCTCCACAGATACGCAGTATTTT; cdr3_aa: CARSYRKAEQTSTDTQYF; d_call: .; v_call: TRBV7-5; clone_size: .; j_call: TRBJ2-3
cdr3_nt: TGTGCCAGCACGATCGACAATGAGCAGTTCTTC; cdr3_aa: CASTIDNEQFF; d_call: .; v_call: TRBV2; clone_size: .; j_call: TRBJ2-1
cdr3_nt: TGTGCTAGTGGTTTGGGACAGGGAGATTACGAGCAGTACTTC; cdr3_aa: CASGLGQGDYEQYF; d_call: TRBD1; v_call: TRBV12-5; clone_size: once; j_call: TRBJ2-7
cdr3_nt: TGCGCCAGCAGTGAGTACGAACCTACAGCTTACAATGAGCAGTTCTTC; cdr3_aa: CASSEYEPTAYNEQFF; d_call: .; v_call: TRBV10-1; clone_size: once; j_call: TRBJ2-1
cdr3_nt: TGCGCCAGCAGGAATCCAGCGGGAGAAACCGGGGAGCTGTTTTTT; cdr3_aa: CASRNPAGETGELFF; d_call: TRBD2; v_call: TRBV5-1; clone_size: .; j_call: TRBJ2-2
cdr3_nt: TGCGCCAGCAGCAGCAGGGTTAGCACAGATACGCAGTATTTT; cdr3_aa: CASSSRVSTDTQYF; d_call: .; v_call: TRBV5-1; clone_size: once; j_call: TRBJ2-3
cdr3_nt: TGTGCCAGCAGCTTGGAGGGTGAGATTACCTATGGCTACACCTTC; cdr3_aa: CASSLEGEITYGYTF; d_call: .; v_call: TRBV5-4; clone_size: .; j_call: TRBJ1-2
cdr3_nt: TGTGCCAGCAGCCCACTAGCGGGCACAGATACGCAGTATTTT; cdr3_aa: CASSPLAGTDTQYF; d_call: TRBD2; v_call: TRBV7-8; clone_size: .; j_call: TRBJ2-3
cdr3_nt: TGCGCCAGCAGCCCGGGGACAGCTGAAGCTTTCTTT; cdr3_aa: CASSPGTAEAFF; d_call: TRBD1; v_call: TRBV5-1; clone_size: .; j_call: TRBJ1-1
cdr3_nt: TGTGCCAGCAGCTGGGTGGCAGGGGACCCAGATACGCAGTATTTT; cdr3_aa: CASSWVAGDPDTQYF; d_call: .; v_call: TRBV7-9; clone_size: .; j_call: TRBJ2-3
cdr3_nt: TGTGCCAGCAGTTTAATGGGCTCTCCAGGGGAGGTCGGACAGCCCCAGCATTTT; cdr3_aa: CASSLMGSPGEVGQPQHF; d_call: .; v_call: TRBV28; clone_size: .; j_call: TRBJ1-5
cdr3_nt: TGTGCCAGCAGTTACTCCCAGGTTACAGATACGCAGTATTTT; cdr3_aa: CASSYSQVTDTQYF; d_call: .; v_call: TRBV6-5; clone_size: .; j_call: TRBJ2-3
cdr3_nt: TGTGCCAGCAGTTACCTTGGCGTTGGGTACGAGCAGTACTTC; cdr3_aa: CASSYLGVGYEQYF; d_call: .; v_call: TRBV6-5; clone_size: .; j_call: TRBJ2-7
cdr3_nt: TGTGCCAGCAGTTTGACTAGAGGTCTCAATGAGCAGTTCTTC; cdr3_aa: CASSLTRGLNEQFF; d_call: .; v_call: TRBV28; clone_size: .; j_call: TRBJ2-1
cdr3_nt: TGTGCCAGCAGCCCCACTGGGGGCTACAATGAGCAGTTCTTC; cdr3_aa: CASSPTGGYNEQFF; d_call: .; v_call: TRBV11-2; clone_size: .; j_call: TRBJ2-1
cdr3_nt: TGTGCCAGCAGTCTTAGCGGGAGTCAATACAATGAGCAGTTCTTC; cdr3_aa: CASSLSGSQYNEQFF; d_call: TRBD2; v_call: TRBV6-1; clone_size: .; j_call: TRBJ2-1
cdr3_nt: TGTGCCAGCAGCGGGGTGGAAGATACGCAGTATTTT; cdr3_aa: CASSGVEDTQYF; d_call: .; v_call: TRBV7-8; clone_size: .; j_call: TRBJ2-3
cdr3_nt: TGTGCTAGTGGTCCCGCCAGTCCGACTAATGAAAAACTGTTTTTT; cdr3_aa: CASGPASPTNEKLFF; d_call: .; v_call: TRBV12-5; clone_size: .; j_call: TRBJ1-4
cdr3_nt: TGTGCCAGCAGTCAGCCCGGACAGGGTGCTTTATCGCAGTACTTC; cdr3_aa: CASSQPGQGALSQYF; d_call: TRBD1; v_call: TRBV6-1; clone_size: once; j_call: TRBJ2-7
cdr3_nt: TGTGCCAGCAGCGTAGGTGTATCTGGGCGCTTGGAAGGAGATGGCTACACCTTC; cdr3_aa: CASSVGVSGRLEGDGYTF; d_call: .; v_call: TRBV9; clone_size: .; j_call: TRBJ1-2
cdr3_nt: TGCGCCAGCAGTGTAGGGACGAGAAACGGTGAAGCTTTCTTT; cdr3_aa: CASSVGTRNGEAFF; d_call: .; v_call: TRBV10-1; clone_size: .; j_call: TRBJ1-1
cdr3_nt: TGTGCCAGCAGGCCCCAGGAGCGCATGAACACTGAAGCTTTCTTT; cdr3_aa: CASRPQERMNTEAFF; d_call: .; v_call: TRBV27; clone_size: .; j_call: TRBJ1-1
cdr3_nt: TGTGCCAGCAGCTTTCCACGGACTGAAGCTTTCTTT; cdr3_aa: CASSFPRTEAFF; d_call: .; v_call: TRBV7-9; clone_size: .; j_call: TRBJ1-1
cdr3_nt: TGTGCCAGCTCAATGACTAGCGAGAGGTCCAATGAGCAGTTCTTC; cdr3_aa: CASSMTSERSNEQFF; d_call: TRBD2; v_call: TRBV18; clone_size: .; j_call: TRBJ2-1
cdr3_nt: TGTGCCAGCAGGATGACAGGGGAGAATGAAAAACTGTTTTTT; cdr3_aa: CASRMTGENEKLFF; d_call: TRBD1; v_call: TRBV6-1; clone_size: .; j_call: TRBJ1-4